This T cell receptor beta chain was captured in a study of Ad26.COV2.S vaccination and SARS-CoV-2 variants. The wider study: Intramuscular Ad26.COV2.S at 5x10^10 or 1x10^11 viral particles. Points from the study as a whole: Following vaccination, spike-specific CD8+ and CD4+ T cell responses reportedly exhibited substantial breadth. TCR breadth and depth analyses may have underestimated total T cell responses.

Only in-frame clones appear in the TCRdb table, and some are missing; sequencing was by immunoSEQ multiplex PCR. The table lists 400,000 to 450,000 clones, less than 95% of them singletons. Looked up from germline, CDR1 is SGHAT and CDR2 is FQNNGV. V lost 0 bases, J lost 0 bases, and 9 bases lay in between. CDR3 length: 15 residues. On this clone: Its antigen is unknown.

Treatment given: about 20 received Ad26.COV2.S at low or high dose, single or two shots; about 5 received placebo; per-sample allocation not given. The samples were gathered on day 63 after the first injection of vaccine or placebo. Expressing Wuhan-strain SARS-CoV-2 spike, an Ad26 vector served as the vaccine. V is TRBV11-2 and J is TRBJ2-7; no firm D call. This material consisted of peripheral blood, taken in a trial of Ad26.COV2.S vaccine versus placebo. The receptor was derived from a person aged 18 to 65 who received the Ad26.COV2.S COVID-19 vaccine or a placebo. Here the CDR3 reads CASSLDNPSSYEQYF. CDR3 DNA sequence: TGTGCCAGCAGCTTAGATAACCCAAGCTCCTACGAGCAGTACTTC.